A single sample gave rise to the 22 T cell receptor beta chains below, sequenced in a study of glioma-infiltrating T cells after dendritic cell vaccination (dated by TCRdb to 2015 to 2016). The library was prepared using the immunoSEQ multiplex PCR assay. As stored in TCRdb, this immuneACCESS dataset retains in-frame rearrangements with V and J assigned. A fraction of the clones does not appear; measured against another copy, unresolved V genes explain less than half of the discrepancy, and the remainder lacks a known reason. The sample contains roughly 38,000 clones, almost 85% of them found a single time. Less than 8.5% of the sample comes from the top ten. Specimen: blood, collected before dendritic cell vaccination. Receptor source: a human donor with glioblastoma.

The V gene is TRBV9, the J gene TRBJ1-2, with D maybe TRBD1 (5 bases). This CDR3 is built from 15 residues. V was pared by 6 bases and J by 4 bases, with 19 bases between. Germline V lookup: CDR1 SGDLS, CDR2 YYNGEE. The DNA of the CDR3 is TGTGCCAGCACCGCCGAGGTACGGGGGACCTATGGCTACACCTTC. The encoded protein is CASTAEVRGTYGYTF.

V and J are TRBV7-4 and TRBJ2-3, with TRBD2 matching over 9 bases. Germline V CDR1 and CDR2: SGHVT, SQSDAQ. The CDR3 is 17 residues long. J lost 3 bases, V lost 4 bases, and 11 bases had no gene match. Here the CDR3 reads CASSSNPTSGKTDTQYF. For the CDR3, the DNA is TGTGCCAGCAGCTCCAACCCGACTAGCGGTAAGACAGATACGCAGTATTTT.

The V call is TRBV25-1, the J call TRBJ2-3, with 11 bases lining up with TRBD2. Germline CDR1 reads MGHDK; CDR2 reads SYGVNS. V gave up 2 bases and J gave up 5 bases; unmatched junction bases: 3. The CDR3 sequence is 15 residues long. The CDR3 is CASSERLAGIDTQYF. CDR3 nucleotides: TGTGCCAGCAGTGAAAGACTAGCGGGGATAGATACGCAGTATTTT.

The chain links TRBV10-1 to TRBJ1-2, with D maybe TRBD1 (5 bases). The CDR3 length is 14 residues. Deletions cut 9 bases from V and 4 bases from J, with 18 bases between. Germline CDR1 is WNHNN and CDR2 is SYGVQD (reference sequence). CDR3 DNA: TGCGCCAGTGGGACTCGGTGGATGTCCTATGGCTACACCTTC. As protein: CASGTRWMSYGYTF.

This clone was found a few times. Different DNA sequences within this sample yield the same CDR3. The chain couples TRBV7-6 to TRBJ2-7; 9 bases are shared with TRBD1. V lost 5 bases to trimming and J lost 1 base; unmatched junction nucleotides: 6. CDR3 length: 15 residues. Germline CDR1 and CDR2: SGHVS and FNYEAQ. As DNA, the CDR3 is TGTGCCAGCAGCCTTGGGACAGGGAAGTCCTACGAGCAGTACTTC. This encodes CASSLGTGKSYEQYF.

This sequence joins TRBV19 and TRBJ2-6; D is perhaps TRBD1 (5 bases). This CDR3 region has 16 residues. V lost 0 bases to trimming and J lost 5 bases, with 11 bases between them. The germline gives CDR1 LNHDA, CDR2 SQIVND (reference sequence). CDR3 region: CASSIDDSFWANVLTF. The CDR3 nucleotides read TGTGCCAGTAGTATAGACGACAGTTTCTGGGCCAACGTCCTGACTTTC.

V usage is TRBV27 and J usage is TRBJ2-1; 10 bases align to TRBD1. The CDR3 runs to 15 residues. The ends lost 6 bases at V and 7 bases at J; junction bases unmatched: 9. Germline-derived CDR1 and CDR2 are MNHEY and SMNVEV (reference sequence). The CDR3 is CASSNPGQGINEQFF. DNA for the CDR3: TGTGCCAGCAGCAACCCGGGACAGGGGATTAATGAGCAGTTCTTC.

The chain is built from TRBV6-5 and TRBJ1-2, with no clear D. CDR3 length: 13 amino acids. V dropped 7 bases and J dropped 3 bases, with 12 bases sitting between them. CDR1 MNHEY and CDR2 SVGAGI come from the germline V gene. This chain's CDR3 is CASNNAGYYGYTF. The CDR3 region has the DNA TGTGCCAGCAACAACGCGGGGTACTATGGCTACACCTTC.

CDR3 DNA: TGTGCCAGCAGCTTACCAGGGGCCTTCTACAATGAGCAGTTCTTC. Translation: CASSLPGAFYNEQFF. The V call is TRBV7-9, the J call TRBJ2-1, with a weak D call TRBD1 (6 bases). Looked up from germline, CDR1 is SEHNR and CDR2 is FQNEAQ (reference sequence). Trimming left V 2 bases short and J 3 bases short, with 11 bases between. The CDR3 sequence is 15 residues long.

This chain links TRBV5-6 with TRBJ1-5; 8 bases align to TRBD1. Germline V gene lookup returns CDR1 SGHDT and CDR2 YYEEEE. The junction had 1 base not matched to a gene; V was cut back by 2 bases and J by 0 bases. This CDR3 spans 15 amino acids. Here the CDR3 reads CASSLTGGSNQPQHF. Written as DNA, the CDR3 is TGTGCCAGCAGCTTAACAGGGGGTAGCAATCAGCCCCAGCATTTT.

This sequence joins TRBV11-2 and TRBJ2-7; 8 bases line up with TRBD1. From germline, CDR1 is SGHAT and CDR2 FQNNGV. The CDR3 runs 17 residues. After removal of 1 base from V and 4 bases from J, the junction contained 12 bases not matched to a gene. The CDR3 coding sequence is TGTGCCAGCAGCTTAGCTCGCGTCCGACAGGGGCTTTACGAGCAGTACTTC. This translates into CASSLARVRQGLYEQYF.

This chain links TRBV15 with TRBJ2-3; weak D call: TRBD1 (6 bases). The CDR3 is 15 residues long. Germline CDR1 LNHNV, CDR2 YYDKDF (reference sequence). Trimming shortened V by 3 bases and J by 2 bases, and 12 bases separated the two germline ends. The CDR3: CATSSLDRNTDTQYF. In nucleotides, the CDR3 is TGTGCCACCAGCAGTTTAGACAGGAACACAGATACGCAGTATTTT.

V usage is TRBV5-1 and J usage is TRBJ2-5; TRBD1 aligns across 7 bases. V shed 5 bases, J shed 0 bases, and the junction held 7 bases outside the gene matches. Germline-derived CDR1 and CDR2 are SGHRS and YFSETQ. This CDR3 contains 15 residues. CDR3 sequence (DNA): TGCGCCAGCAGAGGGACAGTTGCCTACCAAGAGACCCAGTACTTC. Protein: CASRGTVAYQETQYF.

DNA for the CDR3: TGTGCCACCCAGGGGAGAGATCAGCCCCAGCATTTT. Protein: CATQGRDQPQHF. The chain couples TRBV6-5 to TRBJ1-5, with a possible D match to TRBD1 (6 bases). V lost 10 bases and J lost 5, with 12 bases in between. Germline lookup yields CDR1 MNHEY and CDR2 SVGAGI. The CDR3 contains 12 residues.

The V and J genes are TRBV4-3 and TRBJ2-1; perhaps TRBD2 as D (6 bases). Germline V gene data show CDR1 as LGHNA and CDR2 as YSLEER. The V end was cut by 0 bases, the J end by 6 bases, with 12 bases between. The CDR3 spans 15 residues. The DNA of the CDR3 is TGCGCCAGCAGCCAAGATCTCGGGGGTTTCAATGAGCAGTTCTTC. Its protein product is CASSQDLGGFNEQFF.

The CDR3 region has the DNA TGTGCCAGCAGCGAGGAGGACAGGGAGAACGAAAAACTGTTTTTT. This encodes CASSEEDRENEKLFF. The rearrangement uses TRBV9 and TRBJ1-4; 8 nucleotides align to TRBD1. The CDR3 loop spans 15 amino acids. Germline values: CDR1 SGDLS, CDR2 YYNGEE. The J segment lost 8 bases and the V segment lost 3 bases, leaving 9 bases of the junction unmatched.

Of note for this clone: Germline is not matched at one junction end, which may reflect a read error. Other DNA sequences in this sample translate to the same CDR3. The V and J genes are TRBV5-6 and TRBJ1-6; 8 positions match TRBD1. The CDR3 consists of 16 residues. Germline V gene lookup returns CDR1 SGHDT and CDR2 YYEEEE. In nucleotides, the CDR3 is TGTGCCAGCAGCTTGGCTCGGACAGGGTATAATTCCCCCCTCCACTTT. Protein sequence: CASSLARTGYNSPLHF. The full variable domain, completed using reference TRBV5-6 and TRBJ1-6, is DAGVTQSPTHLIKTRGQQVTLRCSPKSGHDTVSWYQQALGQGPQFIFQYYEEEERQRGNFPDRFSGHQFPNYSSELNVNALLLGDSALYLCASSLARTGYNSPLHFGNGTRLTVT.

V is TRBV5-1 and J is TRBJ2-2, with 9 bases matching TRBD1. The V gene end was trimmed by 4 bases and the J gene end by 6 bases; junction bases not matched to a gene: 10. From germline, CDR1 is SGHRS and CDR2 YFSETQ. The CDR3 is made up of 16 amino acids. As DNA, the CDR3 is TGCGCCAGCAGCCTCCAACCGGGACAGGGATCCGGGGAGCTGTTTTTT. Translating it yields CASSLQPGQGSGELFF.

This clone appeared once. CDR3 nucleotide sequence: TGTGCCAGCAGTTACTCCGTCGAGAAGGGGTCCTACGAGCAGTACTTC. Translated: CASSYSVEKGSYEQYF. V and J are TRBV6-6 and TRBJ2-7; D might be TRBD1 (5 bases). Germline V gene lookup returns CDR1 MNHNY and CDR2 SVGAGI (reference sequence). The length of the CDR3 is 16 residues. V lost 0 bases, J lost 1 base, and 13 bases lay in between.

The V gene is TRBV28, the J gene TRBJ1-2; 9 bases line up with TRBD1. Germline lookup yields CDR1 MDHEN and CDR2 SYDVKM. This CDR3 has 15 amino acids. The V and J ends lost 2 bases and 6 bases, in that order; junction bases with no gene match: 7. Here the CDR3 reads CASSLRGQGLDGYTF. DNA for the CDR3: TGTGCCAGCAGTTTAAGGGGACAGGGTTTGGATGGCTACACCTTC.

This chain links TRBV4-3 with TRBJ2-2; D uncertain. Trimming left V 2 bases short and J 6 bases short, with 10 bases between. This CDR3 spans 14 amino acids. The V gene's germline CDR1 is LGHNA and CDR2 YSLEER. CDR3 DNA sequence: TGCGCCAGCAGCCAATCAAACCGGGCCGGGGAGCTGTTTTTT. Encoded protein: CASSQSNRAGELFF.

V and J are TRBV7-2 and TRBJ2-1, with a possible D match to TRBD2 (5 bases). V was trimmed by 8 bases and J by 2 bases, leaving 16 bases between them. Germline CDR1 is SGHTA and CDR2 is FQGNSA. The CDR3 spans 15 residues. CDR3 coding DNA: TGTGCCAGCGCGGTCGGGGTAACTACCTACAATGAGCAGTTCTTC. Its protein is CASAVGVTTYNEQFF.